A selection of T cell receptor beta chains follows, all from one sample in a study of regulatory T cells in long-lasting Graves disease. A single record per CDR3 protein comes from TCRdb applying MiXCR to the multiplex PCR reads. Altogether approximately 500,000 distinct CDR3 sequences are present, around a fifth being singletons, with the ten largest covering roughly 6.9%. The source was peripheral blood mononuclear cells (PBMCs), collected when the disease was refractory, from a patient treated with antithyroid drugs. These receptors all come from a female donor with Graves disease. The CDR3 runs from the conserved cysteine through the conserved F or W. D genes are given only for firm matches. Rows give clone size only sometimes, using once, few, many, or a class for an expanded clone.

V gene,J gene,D gene,clone size,CDR3 protein,CDR3 DNA
TRBV5-6,TRBJ1-1,-,few,CASSLVGLITENTEAFF,TGTGCCAGCAGCTTGGTAGGTTTGATAACGGAGAACACTGAAGCTTTCTTT
TRBV12-3/TRBV12-4,TRBJ2-2,-,-,CASSKTTGPGELFF,TGTGCCAGCAGCAAAACTACAGGGCCCGGGGAGCTGTTTTTT
TRBV5-1,TRBJ1-6,-,many,CASSYGRRTYNSPLHF,TGCGCCAGCAGCTACGGACGGAGGACTTATAATTCACCCCTCCACTTT
TRBV6-2/TRBV6-3,TRBJ2-4,TRBD2,-,CASRTSGGAGNIQYF,TGTGCCAGCAGGACTAGCGGGGGGGCCGGAAACATTCAGTACTTC
TRBV28,TRBJ2-7,TRBD1,many,CASNRDRGDEQYF,TGTGCCAGCAATCGGGACAGGGGGGACGAGCAGTACTTC
TRBV20-1,TRBJ2-7,TRBD1,few,CSARATGQGVYEQYF,TGCAGTGCCAGGGCGACGGGACAGGGAGTCTACGAGCAGTACTTC
TRBV20-1,TRBJ2-2,-,once,CSARVYRLRNTGELFF,TGCAGTGCTAGAGTATACAGGCTCAGGAACACCGGGGAGCTGTTTTTT
TRBV5-6,TRBJ2-5,TRBD1,many,CASSSHRGPGTQYF,TGTGCCAGCAGCTCTCACAGGGGGCCAGGGACCCAGTACTTC
TRBV7-9,TRBJ2-2,TRBD1,-,CASSLAIQGADTGELFF,TGTGCCAGCAGCTTAGCGATCCAGGGGGCGGACACCGGGGAGCTGTTTTTT
TRBV7-9,TRBJ2-7,-,many,CASSFPPTRSYEQYF,TGTGCCAGCAGCTTCCCCCCGACTAGGTCTTACGAGCAGTACTTC
TRBV5-1,TRBJ2-5,TRBD2,-,CASSLRRGKETQYF,TGCGCCAGCAGCTTGCGGCGGGGGAAAGAGACCCAGTACTTC
TRBV13,TRBJ1-6,-,many,CASSFVHGSGSSPLHF,TGTGCCAGCAGCTTTGTTCATGGTTCGGGAAGCTCACCCCTCCACTTT
TRBV2,TRBJ1-1,-,many,CANREAFF,TGTGCCAACCGGGAAGCTTTCTTT
TRBV12-3/TRBV12-4,TRBJ1-6,-,many,CASSFWGSSSYNSPLHF,TGTGCCAGCAGTTTTTGGGGCAGCAGCTCCTATAATTCACCCCTCCACTTT
TRBV5-1,TRBJ2-7,-,few,CASRSTPGGYEQYF,TGCGCCAGCAGATCTACCCCCGGGGGCTACGAGCAGTACTTC
TRBV19,TRBJ2-5,TRBD1,-,CASSVGTGGAETQYF,TGTGCCAGTAGCGTCGGGACAGGGGGCGCGGAGACCCAGTACTTC
TRBV6-1,TRBJ1-5,-,many,CASLTAYSNQPQHF,TGTGCCAGCCTGACAGCTTATAGCAATCAGCCCCAGCATTTT
TRBV28,TRBJ1-1,-,many,CASNAYMNTEAFF,TGTGCCAGCAATGCGTACATGAACACTGAAGCTTTCTTT
TRBV11-2,TRBJ1-2,-,many,CASTLRGSYGYTF,TGTGCCAGCACCCTGCGAGGCTCCTATGGCTACACCTTC
TRBV7-6,TRBJ2-5,TRBD2,many,CASSLLTTSANQETQYF,TGTGCCAGCAGCTTACTCACGACTAGCGCCAACCAAGAGACCCAGTACTTC
TRBV24-1,TRBJ2-7,-,few,CAPLAPSYEQYF,TGTGCCCCCTTGGCTCCCTCCTACGAGCAGTACTTC
TRBV6-2/TRBV6-3,TRBJ1-1,-,many,CASSSSVNTEAFF,TGTGCCAGCAGTTCTTCAGTGAACACTGAAGCTTTCTTT
TRBV11-2,TRBJ2-7,-,many,CASSRDALAYEQYF,TGTGCCAGCAGCCGCGACGCTCTAGCCTACGAGCAGTACTTC
TRBV2,TRBJ1-1,-,-,CASSEWGKLTEAFF,TGTGCCAGCAGTGAATGGGGGAAGTTGACTGAAGCTTTCTTT
TRBV30,TRBJ2-2,-,few,CACTKETTGELFF,TGTGCCTGCACGAAGGAGACCACCGGGGAGCTGTTTTTT
TRBV10-3,TRBJ1-4,TRBD1,few,CATTPGTDNGKLFF,TGTGCCACCACTCCCGGGACAGATAATGGAAAACTGTTTTTT
TRBV12-3/TRBV12-4,TRBJ1-1,TRBD1,many,CASSFGWGTGGSTEAFF,TGTGCCAGCAGTTTCGGTTGGGGGACAGGGGGTAGCACTGAAGCTTTCTTT
TRBV28,TRBJ2-5,TRBD1,many,CASRVTGNQETQYF,TGTGCCAGCAGGGTGACAGGGAACCAAGAGACCCAGTACTTC
TRBV6-2/TRBV6-3,TRBJ1-5,-,-,CASSQGRAGQPQHF,TGTGCCAGCAGTCAAGGCAGGGCGGGTCAGCCCCAGCATTTT
TRBV20-1,TRBJ2-7,-,-,CSAHGPGDSSYEQYF,TGCAGTGCTCACGGTCCCGGAGACAGCTCCTACGAGCAGTACTTC
TRBV20-1,TRBJ2-7,-,-,CSVPAPGTTPYEQYF,TGCAGTGTCCCTGCCCCCGGGACAACGCCCTACGAGCAGTACTTC
TRBV2,TRBJ2-3,-,few,CASSEGPGSSTDTQYF,TGTGCCAGCAGTGAAGGCCCCGGGTCTAGCACAGATACGCAGTATTTT